The T cell receptor (beta chain) under discussion was sequenced for a study of cytomegalovirus exposure and HLA in healthy donors. The PCR employed 60 Vbeta primers together with 13 Jbeta primers. Sequencing was performed with immunoSEQ multiplex PCR; in TCRdb, only in-frame clones are kept and a portion is missing. The table lists some 200,000 clones, about 80% of them singletons. Germline V gene data show CDR1 as SGHVS and CDR2 as FQNEAQ. The V end lost 2 bases, the J end lost 1 base, and 11 bases lay between the germline ends. CDR3 size: 16 residues. The V gene is TRBV7-8, the J gene TRBJ2-2, with a possible D match to TRBD2 (6 bases). Sequencing used PBMCs. The sequence derives from a young man in good health and CMV-seronegative. CDR3 region: CASSLRGTMNTGELFF. In nucleotides, the CDR3 is TGTGCCAGCAGCTTACGCGGGACCATGAACACCGGGGAGCTGTTTTTT.